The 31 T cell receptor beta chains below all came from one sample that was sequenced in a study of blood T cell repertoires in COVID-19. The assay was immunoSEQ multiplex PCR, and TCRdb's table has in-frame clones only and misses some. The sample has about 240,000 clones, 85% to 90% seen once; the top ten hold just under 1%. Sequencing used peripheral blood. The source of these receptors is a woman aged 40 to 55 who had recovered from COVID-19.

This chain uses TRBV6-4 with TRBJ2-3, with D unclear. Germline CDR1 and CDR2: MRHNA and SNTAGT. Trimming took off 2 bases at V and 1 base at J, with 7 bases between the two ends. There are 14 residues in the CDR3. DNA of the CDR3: TGTGCCAGCAGTGACGGGCACCGCACAGATACGCAGTATTTT. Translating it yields CASSDGHRTDTQYF.

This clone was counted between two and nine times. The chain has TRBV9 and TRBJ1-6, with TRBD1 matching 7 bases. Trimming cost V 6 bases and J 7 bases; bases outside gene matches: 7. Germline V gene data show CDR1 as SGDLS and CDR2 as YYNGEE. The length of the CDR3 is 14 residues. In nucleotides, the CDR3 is TGTGCCAGCACCCCACGGGACAGAAATTCACCCCTCCACTTT. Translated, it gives CASTPRDRNSPLHF.

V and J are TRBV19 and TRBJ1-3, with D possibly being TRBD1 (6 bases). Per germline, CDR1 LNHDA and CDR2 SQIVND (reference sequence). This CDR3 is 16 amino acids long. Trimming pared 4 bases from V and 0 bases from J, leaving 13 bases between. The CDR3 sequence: CASSRGGASSGNTIYF. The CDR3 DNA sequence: TGTGCCAGTAGTAGGGGGGGCGCAAGCTCTGGAAACACCATATATTTT.

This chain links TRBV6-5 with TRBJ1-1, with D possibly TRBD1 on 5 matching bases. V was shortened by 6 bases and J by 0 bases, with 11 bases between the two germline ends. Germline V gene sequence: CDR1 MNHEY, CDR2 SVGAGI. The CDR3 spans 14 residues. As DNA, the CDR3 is TGTGCCAGCAGAAGGCAGGGCGTGAACACTGAAGCTTTCTTT. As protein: CASRRQGVNTEAFF.

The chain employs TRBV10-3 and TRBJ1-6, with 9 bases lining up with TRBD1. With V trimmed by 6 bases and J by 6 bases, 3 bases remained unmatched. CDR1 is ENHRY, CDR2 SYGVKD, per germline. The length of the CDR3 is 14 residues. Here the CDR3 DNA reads TGTGCCATCAGGGGGACAGGGAGTAATTCACCCCTCCACTTT. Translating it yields CAIRGTGSNSPLHF.

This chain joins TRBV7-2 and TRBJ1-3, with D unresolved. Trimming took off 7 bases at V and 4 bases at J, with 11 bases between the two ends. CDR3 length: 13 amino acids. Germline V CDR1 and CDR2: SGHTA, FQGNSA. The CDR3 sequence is CASTPGLGNTIYF. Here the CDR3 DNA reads TGTGCCAGCACCCCGGGGTTGGGAAACACCATATATTTT.

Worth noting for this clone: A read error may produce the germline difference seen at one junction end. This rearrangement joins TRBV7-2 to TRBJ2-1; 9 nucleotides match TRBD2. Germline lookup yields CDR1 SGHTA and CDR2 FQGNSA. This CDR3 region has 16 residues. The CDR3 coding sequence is TGTGCCAGCAGCTTAGTTGGGGTAGCGGGAGTATCTTGGGCAGTCTTC. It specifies CASSLVGVAGVSWAVF.

This CDR3 reads CASSLAGIAGRWETQYF. CDR3 coding DNA: TGTGCCAGCAGCTTAGCTGGAATAGCGGGAAGGTGGGAGACCCAGTACTTC. The gene calls are TRBV7-9 and TRBJ2-5; TRBD2 agrees at 8 bases. The length of the CDR3 is 17 residues. V gave up 0 bases and J gave up 5 bases; unmatched junction bases: 11. The germline V gene encodes CDR1 SEHNR and CDR2 FQNEAQ (reference sequence). The variable domain in full, with the rest retrieved from reference TRBV7-9 and TRBJ2-5, is DTGVSQNPRHKITKRGQNVTFRCDPISEHNRLYWYRQTLGQGPEFLTYFQNEAQLEKSRLLSDRFSAERPKGSFSTLEIQRTEQGDSAMYLCASSLAGIAGRWETQYFGPGTRLLVL.

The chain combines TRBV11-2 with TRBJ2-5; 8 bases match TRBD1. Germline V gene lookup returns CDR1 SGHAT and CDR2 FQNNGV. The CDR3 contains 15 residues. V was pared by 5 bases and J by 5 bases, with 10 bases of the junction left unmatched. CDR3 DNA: TGTGCCAGCAGCCCAACTACCGGACAGGGTGAGACCCAGTACTTC. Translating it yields CASSPTTGQGETQYF. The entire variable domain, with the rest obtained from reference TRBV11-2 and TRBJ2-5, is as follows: EAGVAQSPRYKIIEKRQSVAFWCNPISGHATLYWYQQILGQGPKLLIQFQNNGVVDDSQLPKDRFSAERLKGVDSTLKIQPAKLEDSAVYLCASSPTTGQGETQYFGPGTRLLVL.

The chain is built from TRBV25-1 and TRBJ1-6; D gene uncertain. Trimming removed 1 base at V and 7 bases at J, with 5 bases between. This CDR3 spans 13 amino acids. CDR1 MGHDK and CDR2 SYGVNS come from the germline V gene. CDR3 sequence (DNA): TGTGCCAGCAGTGAATTGGGCAATTCACCCCTCCACTTT. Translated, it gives CASSELGNSPLHF.

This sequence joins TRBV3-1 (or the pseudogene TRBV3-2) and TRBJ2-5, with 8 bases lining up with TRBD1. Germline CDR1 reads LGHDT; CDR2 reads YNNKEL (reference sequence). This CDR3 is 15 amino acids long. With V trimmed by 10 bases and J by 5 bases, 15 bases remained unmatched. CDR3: CATSGAGTGGETQYF. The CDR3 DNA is TGTGCCACCTCCGGGGCCGGGACAGGTGGCGAGACCCAGTACTTC.

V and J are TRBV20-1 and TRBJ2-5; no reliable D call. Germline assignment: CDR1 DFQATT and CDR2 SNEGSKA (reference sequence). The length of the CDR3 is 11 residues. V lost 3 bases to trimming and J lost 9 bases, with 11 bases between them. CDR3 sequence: CSARRPPAQYF. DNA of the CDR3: TGCAGTGCTAGGCGTCCCCCGGCCCAGTACTTC.

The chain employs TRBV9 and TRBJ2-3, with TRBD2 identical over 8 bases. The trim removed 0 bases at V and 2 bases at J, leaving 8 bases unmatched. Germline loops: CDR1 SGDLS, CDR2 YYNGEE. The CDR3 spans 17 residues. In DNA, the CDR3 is TGTGCCAGCAGCGTAGGGGCTAGCGGGCCAGTCACAGATACGCAGTATTTT. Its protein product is CASSVGASGPVTDTQYF.

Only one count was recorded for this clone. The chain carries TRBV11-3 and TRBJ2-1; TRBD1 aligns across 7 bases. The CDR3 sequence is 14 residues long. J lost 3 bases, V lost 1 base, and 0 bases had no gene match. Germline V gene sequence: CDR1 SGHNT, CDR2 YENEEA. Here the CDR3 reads CASSLGDSYNEQFF. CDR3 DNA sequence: TGTGCCAGCAGCTTAGGGGACAGCTACAATGAGCAGTTCTTC. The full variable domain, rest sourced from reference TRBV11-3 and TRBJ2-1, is EAGVVQSPRYKIIEKKQPVAFWCNPISGHNTLYWYLQNLGQGPELLIRYENEEAVDDSQLPKDRFSAERLKGVDSTLKIQPAELGDSAVYLCASSLGDSYNEQFFGPGTRLTVL.

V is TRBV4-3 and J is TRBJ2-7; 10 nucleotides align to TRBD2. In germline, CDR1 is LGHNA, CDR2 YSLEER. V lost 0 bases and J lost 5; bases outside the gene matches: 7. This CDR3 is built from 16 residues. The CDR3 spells CASSQDRASGSHEQYF. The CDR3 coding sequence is TGCGCCAGCAGCCAAGATAGGGCTAGCGGGAGCCACGAGCAGTACTTC.

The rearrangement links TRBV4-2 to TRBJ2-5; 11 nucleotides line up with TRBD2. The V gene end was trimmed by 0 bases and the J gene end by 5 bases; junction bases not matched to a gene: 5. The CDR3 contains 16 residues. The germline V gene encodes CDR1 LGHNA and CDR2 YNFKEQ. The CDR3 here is CASSQDALAGGETQYF. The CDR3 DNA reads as TGTGCCAGCAGCCAAGACGCCCTAGCGGGAGGCGAGACCCAGTACTTC.

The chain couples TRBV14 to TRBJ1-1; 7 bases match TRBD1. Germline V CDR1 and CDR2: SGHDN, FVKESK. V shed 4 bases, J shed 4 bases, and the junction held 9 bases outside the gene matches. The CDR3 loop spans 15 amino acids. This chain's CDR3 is CASSRRTGSGTEAFF. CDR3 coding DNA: TGTGCCAGCAGCCGCAGGACAGGAAGCGGCACTGAAGCTTTCTTT.

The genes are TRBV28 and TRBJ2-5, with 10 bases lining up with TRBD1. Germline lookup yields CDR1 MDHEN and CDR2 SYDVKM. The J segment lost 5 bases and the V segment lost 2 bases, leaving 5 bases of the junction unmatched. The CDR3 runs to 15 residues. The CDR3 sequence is CASSLARGQGETQYF. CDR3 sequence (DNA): TGTGCCAGCAGTTTAGCCCGGGGACAGGGGGAGACCCAGTACTTC.

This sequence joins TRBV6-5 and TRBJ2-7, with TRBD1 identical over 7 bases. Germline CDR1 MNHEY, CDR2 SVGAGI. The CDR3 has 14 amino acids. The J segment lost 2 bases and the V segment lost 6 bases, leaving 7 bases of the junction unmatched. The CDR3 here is CASSTGVITYEQYF. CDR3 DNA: TGTGCCAGCAGCACAGGGGTTATCACCTACGAGCAGTACTTC.

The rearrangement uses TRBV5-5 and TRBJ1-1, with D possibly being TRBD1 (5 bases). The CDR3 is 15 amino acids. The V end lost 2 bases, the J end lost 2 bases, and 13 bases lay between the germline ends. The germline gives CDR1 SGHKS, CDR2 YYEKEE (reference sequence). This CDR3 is CASSLPPDRNTEAFF. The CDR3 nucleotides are TGTGCCAGCAGCTTACCCCCTGACAGAAACACTGAAGCTTTCTTT.

CDR3 residues: CASIRTGDNYGYTF. The CDR3 DNA sequence: TGTGCCAGTATCCGGACAGGGGACAACTATGGCTACACCTTC. The genes are TRBV19 and TRBJ1-2; TRBD1 agrees at 9 bases. The trim removed 7 bases at V and 2 bases at J, leaving 5 bases unmatched. The length of the CDR3 is 14 residues. The germline CDR1 and CDR2 sequences are LNHDA and SQIVND (reference sequence).

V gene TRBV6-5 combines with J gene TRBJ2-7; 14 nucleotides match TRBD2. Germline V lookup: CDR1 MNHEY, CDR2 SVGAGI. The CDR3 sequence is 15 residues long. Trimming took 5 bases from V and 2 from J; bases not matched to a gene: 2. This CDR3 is CASSRLAGGAYEQYF. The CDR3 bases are TGTGCCAGCAGTCGACTAGCGGGAGGGGCCTACGAGCAGTACTTC.

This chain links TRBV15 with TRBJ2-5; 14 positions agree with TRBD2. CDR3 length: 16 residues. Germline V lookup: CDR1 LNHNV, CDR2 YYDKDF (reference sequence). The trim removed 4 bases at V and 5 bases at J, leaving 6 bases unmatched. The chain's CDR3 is CATSKGTSGSRETQYF. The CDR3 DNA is TGTGCCACCAGCAAAGGGACTAGCGGGAGTCGGGAGACCCAGTACTTC.

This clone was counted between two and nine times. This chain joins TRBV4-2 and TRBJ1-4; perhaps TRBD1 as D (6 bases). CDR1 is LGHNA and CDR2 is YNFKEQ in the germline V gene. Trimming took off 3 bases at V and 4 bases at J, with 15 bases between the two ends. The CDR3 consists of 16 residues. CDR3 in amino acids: CASSQDGQRSNEKLFF. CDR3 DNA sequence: TGTGCCAGCAGCCAGGACGGACAGCGTAGTAATGAAAAACTGTTTTTT.

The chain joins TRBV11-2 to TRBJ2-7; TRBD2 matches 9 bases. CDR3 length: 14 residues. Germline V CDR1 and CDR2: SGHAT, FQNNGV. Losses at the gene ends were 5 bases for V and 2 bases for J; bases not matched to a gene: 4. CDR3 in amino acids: CASSQAGGPYEQYF. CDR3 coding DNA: TGTGCCAGCAGCCAAGCGGGAGGCCCCTACGAGCAGTACTTC.

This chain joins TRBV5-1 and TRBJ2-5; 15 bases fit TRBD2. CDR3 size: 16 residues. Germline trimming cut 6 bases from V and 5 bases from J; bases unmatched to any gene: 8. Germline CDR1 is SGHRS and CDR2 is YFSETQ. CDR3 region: CASTPRTSGRAETQYF. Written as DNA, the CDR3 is TGCGCCAGCACCCCACGGACTAGCGGGAGGGCTGAGACCCAGTACTTC. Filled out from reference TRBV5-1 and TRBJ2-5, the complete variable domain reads KAGVTQTPRYLIKTRGQQVTLSCSPISGHRSVSWYQQTPGQGLQFLFEYFSETQRNKGNFPGRFSGRQFSNSRSEMNVSTLELGDSALYLCASTPRTSGRAETQYFGPGTRLLVL.

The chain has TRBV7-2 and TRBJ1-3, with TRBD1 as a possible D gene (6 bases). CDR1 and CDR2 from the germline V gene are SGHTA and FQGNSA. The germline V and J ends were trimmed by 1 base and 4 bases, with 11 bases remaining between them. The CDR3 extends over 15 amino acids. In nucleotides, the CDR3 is TGTGCCAGCAGCTTAGGGGCTGGGGGCGGAAACACCATATATTTT. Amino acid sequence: CASSLGAGGGNTIYF.

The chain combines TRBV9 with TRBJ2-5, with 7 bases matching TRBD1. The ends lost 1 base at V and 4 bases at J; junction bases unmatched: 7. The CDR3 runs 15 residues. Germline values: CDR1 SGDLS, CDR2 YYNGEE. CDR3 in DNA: TGTGCCAGCAGCGTATTTCCCCGACAGGGAGAGACCCAGTACTTC. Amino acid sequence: CASSVFPRQGETQYF.

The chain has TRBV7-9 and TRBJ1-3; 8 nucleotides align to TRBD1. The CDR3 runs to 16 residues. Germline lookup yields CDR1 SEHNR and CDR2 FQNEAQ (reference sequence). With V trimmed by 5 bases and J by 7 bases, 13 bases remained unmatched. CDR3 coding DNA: TGTGCCAGCAGCCCCAGACAGGGGCCCTCTGCGAACACCATATATTTT. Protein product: CASSPRQGPSANTIYF.

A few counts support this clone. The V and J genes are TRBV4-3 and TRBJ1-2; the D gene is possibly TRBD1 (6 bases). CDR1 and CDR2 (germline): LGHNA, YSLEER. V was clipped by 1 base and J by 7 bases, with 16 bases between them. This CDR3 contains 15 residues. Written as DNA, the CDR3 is TGCGCCAGCAGCCAAGTGGGGGGGCAGCCCTTTGGCTACACCTTC. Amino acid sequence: CASSQVGGQPFGYTF.

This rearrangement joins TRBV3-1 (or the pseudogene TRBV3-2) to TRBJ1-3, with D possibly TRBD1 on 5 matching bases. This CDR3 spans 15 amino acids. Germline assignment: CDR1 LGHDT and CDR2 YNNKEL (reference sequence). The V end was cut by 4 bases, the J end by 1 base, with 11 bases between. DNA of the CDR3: TGTGCCAGCAGCCTGGGGCCGAAATCTGGAAACACCATATATTTT. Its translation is CASSLGPKSGNTIYF.